The TCR beta chain under discussion was sequenced for a study of CD8 T cells in Susac syndrome. This CDR3 comprises 13 residues. The V gene lost 2 bases and the J gene lost 5 bases, with 9 bases spanning the gap. The germline gives CDR1 MNHEY, CDR2 SVGEGT. This clonotype occurred a few times. Random hexamers primed reverse transcription of about 0.45 to 1 ug RNA. TCRdb reprocessed the immunoSEQ multiplex PCR reads via MiXCR and lists one record per CDR3 protein. The table lists 100,000 to 150,000 distinct CDR3 sequences, over 80% of them singletons. Sample: CD8+ T cells from PBMCs. This sequence was found in a human donor with multiple sclerosis. V and J are TRBV6-2 or TRBV6-3 and TRBJ1-1, with D possibly TRBD1 on 5 matching bases. The CDR3 region is CASSYLEGTEAFF. The CDR3 DNA reads TGTGCCAGCAGTTACCTCGAGGGGACTGAAGCTTTCTTT.